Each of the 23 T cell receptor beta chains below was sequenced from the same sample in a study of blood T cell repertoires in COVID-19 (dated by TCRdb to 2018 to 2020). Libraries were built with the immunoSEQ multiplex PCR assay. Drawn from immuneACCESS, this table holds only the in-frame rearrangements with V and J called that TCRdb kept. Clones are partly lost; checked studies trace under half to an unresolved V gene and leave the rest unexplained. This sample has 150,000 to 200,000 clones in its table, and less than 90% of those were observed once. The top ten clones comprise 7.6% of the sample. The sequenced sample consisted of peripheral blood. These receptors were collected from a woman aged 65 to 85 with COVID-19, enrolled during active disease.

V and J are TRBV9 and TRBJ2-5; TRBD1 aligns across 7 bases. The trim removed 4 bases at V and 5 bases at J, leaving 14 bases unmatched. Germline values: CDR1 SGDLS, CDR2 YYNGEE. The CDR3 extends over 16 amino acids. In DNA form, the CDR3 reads TGTGCCAGCAGCCCCGACAGGGACGCGGTTGGGGAGACCCAGTACTTC. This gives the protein CASSPDRDAVGETQYF. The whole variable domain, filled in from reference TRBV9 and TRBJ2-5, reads DSGVTQTPKHLITATGQRVTLRCSPRSGDLSVYWYQQSLDQGLQFLIQYYNGEERAKGNILERFSAQQFPDLHSELNLSSLELGDSALYFCASSPDRDAVGETQYFGPGTRLLVL.

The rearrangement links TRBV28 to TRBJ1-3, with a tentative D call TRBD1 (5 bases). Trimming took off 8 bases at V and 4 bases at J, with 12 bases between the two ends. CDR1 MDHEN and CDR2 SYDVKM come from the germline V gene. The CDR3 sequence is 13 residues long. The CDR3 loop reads CASVGGAGNTIYF. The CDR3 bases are TGTGCCAGCGTCGGGGGTGCAGGAAACACCATATATTTT.

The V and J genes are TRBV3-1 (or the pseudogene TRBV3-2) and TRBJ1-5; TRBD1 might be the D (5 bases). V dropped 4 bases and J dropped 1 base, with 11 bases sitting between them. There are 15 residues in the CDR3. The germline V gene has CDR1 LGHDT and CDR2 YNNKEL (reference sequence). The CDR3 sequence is CASSRGRCSNQPQHF. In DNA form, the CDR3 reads TGTGCCAGCAGCCGGGGGAGGTGCAGCAATCAGCCCCAGCATTTT.

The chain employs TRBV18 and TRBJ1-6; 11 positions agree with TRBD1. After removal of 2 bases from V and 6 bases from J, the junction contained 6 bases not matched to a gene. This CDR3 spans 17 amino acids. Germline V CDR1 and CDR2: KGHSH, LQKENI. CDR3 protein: CASSPYGQGAGNSPLHF. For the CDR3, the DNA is TGTGCCAGCTCACCATATGGACAGGGGGCTGGTAATTCACCCCTCCACTTT. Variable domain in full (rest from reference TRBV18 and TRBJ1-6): NAGVMQNPRHLVRRRGQEARLRCSPMKGHSHVYWYRQLPEEGLKFMVYLQKENIIDESGMPKERFSAEFPKEGPSILRIQQVVRGDSAAYFCASSPYGQGAGNSPLHFGNGTRLTVT.

The CDR3 here is CASSIGGTDTQYF. The CDR3 nucleotides are TGTGCCAGTAGTATCGGGGGCACAGATACGCAGTATTTT. The chain is built from TRBV19 and TRBJ2-3, with a weak D call TRBD2 (5 bases). Looked up from germline, CDR1 is LNHDA and CDR2 is SQIVND (reference sequence). Trimming pared 3 bases from V and 1 base from J, leaving 5 bases between. The CDR3 sequence is 13 residues long.

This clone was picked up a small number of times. As DNA, the CDR3 is TGTGCCAGCAGTCAGCGACAGGGGAAAACCGGGGAGCTGTTTTTT. Its translation is CASSQRQGKTGELFF. The chain has TRBV2 and TRBJ2-2, with 8 bases aligning to TRBD1. Trimming at V came to 5 bases and at J to 5 bases, leaving 7 bases not matched to a gene. Germline CDR1 reads SNHLY; CDR2 reads FYNNEI. This CDR3 spans 15 amino acids.

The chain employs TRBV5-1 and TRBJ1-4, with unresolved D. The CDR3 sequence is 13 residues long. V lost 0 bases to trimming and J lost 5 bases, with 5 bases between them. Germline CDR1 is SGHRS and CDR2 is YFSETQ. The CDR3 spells CASSLDKNEKLFF. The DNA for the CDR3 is TGCGCCAGCAGCTTGGACAAAAATGAAAAACTGTTTTTT.

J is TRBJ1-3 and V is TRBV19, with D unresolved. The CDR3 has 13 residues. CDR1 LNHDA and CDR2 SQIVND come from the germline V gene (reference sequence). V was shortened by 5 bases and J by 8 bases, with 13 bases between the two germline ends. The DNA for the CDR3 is TGTGCCAGTAGTGTACGGACGGAGGACACCATATATTTT. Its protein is CASSVRTEDTIYF. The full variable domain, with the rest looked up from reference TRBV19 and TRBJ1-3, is DGGITQSPKYLFRKEGQNVTLSCEQNLNHDAMYWYRQDPGQGLRLIYYSQIVNDFQKGDIAEGYSVSREKKESFPLTVTSAQKNPTAFYLCASSVRTEDTIYFGEGSWLTVV.

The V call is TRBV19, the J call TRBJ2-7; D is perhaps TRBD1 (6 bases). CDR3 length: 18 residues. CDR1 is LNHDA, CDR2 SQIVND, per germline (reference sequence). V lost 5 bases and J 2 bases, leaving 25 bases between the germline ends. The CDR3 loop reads CASSHNSGQPIIPYEQYF. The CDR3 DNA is TGTGCCAGTAGTCACAATAGTGGACAGCCGATTATACCCTACGAGCAGTACTTC.

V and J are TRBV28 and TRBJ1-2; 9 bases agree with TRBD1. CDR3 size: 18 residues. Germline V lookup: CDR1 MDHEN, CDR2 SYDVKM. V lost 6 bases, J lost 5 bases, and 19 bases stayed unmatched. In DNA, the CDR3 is TGTGCCAGCAGGTCGGTGCCCGGACGACAGGGGGGTGCATATGGCTACACCTTC. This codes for CASRSVPGRQGGAYGYTF.

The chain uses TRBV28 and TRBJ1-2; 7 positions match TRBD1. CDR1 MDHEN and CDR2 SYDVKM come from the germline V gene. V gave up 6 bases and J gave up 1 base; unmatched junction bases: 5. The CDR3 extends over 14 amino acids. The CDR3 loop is CASRQGRINYGYTF. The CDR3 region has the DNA TGTGCCAGCAGACAGGGGAGGATTAACTATGGCTACACCTTC.

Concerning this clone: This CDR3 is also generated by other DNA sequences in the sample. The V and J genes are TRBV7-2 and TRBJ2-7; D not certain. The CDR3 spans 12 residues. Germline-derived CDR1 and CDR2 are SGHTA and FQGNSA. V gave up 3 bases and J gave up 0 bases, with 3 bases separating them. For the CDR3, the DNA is TGTGCCAGCAGCTTGAGCTCCTACGAGCAGTACTTC. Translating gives CASSLSSYEQYF.

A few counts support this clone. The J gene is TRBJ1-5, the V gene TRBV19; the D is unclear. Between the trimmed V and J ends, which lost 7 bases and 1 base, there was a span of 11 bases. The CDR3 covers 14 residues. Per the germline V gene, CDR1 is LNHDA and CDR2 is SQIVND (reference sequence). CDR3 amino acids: CASMYRRSNQPQHF. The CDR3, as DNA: TGTGCCAGTATGTACCGGCGGAGCAATCAGCCCCAGCATTTT. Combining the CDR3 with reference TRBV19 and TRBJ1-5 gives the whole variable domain DGGITQSPKYLFRKEGQNVTLSCEQNLNHDAMYWYRQDPGQGLRLIYYSQIVNDFQKGDIAEGYSVSREKKESFPLTVTSAQKNPTAFYLCASMYRRSNQPQHFGDGTRLSIL.

In DNA form, the CDR3 reads TGTGCCAGCAGTGAAGAACAGGTTGATGGCTACACCTTC. Its translation: CASSEEQVDGYTF. The chain couples TRBV2 to TRBJ1-2, with D perhaps TRBD1 (5 bases). The CDR3 sequence is 13 residues long. Germline lookup yields CDR1 SNHLY and CDR2 FYNNEI. The V end lost 1 base, the J end lost 6 bases, and 9 bases lay between the germline ends.

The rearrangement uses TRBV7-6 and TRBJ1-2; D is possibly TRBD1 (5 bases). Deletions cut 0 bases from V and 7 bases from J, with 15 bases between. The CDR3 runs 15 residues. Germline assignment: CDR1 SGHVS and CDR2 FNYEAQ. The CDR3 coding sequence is TGTGCCAGCAGCTTAGCCTTAAACGGGGGTAGTGGCTACACCTTC. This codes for CASSLALNGGSGYTF.

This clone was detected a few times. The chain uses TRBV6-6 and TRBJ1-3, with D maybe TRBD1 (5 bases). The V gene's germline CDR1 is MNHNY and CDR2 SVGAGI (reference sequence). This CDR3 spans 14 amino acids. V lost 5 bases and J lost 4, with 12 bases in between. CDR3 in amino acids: CASSDSGSGNTIYF. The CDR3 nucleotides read TGTGCCAGCAGTGATTCAGGGTCAGGAAACACCATATATTTT.

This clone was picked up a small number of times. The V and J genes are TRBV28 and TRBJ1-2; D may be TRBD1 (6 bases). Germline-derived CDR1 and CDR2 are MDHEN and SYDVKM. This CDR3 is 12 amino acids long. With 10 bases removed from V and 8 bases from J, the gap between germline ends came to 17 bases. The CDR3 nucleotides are TGTGCCATCGCAACCTACAGGGACGGCTACACCTTC. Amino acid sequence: CAIATYRDGYTF.

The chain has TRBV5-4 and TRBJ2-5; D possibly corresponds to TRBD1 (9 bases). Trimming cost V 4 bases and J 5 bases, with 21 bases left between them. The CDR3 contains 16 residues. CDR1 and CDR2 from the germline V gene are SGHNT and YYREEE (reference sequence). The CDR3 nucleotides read TGTGCCAGCAGCGCGGGGGGACAGGGAGTATGGGAGACCCAGTACTTC. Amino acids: CASSAGGQGVWETQYF. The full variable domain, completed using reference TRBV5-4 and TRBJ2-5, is ETGVTQSPTHLIKTRGQQVTLRCSSQSGHNTVSWYQQALGQGPQFIFQYYREEENGRGNFPPRFSGLQFPNYSSELNVNALELDDSALYLCASSAGGQGVWETQYFGPGTRLLVL.

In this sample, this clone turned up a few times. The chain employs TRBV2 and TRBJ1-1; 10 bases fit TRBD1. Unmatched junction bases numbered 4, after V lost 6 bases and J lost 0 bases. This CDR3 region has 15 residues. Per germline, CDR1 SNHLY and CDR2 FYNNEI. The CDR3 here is CASRGQGQVNTEAFF. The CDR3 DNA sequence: TGTGCCAGCAGGGGACAGGGGCAGGTGAACACTGAAGCTTTCTTT.

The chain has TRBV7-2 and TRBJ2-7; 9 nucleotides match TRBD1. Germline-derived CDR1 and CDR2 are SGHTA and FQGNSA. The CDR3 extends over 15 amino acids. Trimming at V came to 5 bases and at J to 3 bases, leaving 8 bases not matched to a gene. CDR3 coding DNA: TGTGCCAGCAGCCCGGACAGGGGATATTTCTACGAGCAGTACTTC. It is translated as CASSPDRGYFYEQYF.

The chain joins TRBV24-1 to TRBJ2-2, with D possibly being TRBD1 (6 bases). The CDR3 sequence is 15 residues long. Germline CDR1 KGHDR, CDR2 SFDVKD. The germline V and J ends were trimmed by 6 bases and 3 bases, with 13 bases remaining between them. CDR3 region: CATSPTGSYTGELFF. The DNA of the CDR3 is TGTGCCACCAGTCCAACAGGGTCGTACACCGGGGAGCTGTTTTTT.

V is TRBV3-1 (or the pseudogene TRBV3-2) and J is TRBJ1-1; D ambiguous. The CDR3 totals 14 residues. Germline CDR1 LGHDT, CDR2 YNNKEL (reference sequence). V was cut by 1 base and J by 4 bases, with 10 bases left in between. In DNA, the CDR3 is TGTGCCAGCAGCCAAGTTTTTCGCGGCACTGAAGCTTTCTTT. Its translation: CASSQVFRGTEAFF.

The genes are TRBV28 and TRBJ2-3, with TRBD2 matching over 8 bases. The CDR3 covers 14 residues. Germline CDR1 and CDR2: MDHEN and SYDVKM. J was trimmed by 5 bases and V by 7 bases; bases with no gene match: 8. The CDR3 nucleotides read TGTGCCAGCACCACGGGAGGGGCGGGAGATACGCAGTATTTT. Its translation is CASTTGGAGDTQYF.